These T cell receptor beta chains were read from a single sample in a study of T cells in Graves' hyperthyroidism and ophthalmopathy. TCRdb itself ran the multiplex PCR reads through MiXCR, one entry per CDR3 protein. This sample has fewer than 450,000 distinct CDR3 sequences, with approximately 17% found just once. Sample: blood. These receptors were taken from a woman in her twenties or thirties with Graves' hyperthyroidism that later progressed to Graves' ophthalmopathy. CDR3s include the opening cysteine and the closing phenylalanine or tryptophan. The order of the fields is CDR3 protein, CDR3 DNA, D gene, CDR3 length, clone size, V gene, J gene. The D gene is left open where the match is weak. A row's size may be missing; if present it is once, few, many or a size class.

CDR3aa: CAWSVVWKNTGELFF; CDR3nt: TGTGCCTGGAGTGTTGTTTGGAAGAACACCGGGGAGCTGTTTTTT; d_gene: -; len: 15; abundance: many; v_gene: TRBV30; j_gene: TRBJ2-2
CDR3aa: CASSLTGTILGQPQHF; CDR3nt: TGTGCCAGCAGCCTTACCGGGACAATTTTAGGTCAGCCCCAGCATTTT; d_gene: -; len: 16; abundance: many; v_gene: TRBV9; j_gene: TRBJ1-5
CDR3aa: CASSSPERQGPNYGYTF; CDR3nt: TGTGCCAGCAGTTCGCCCGAACGACAGGGCCCTAACTATGGCTACACCTTC; d_gene: TRBD1; len: 17; abundance: many; v_gene: TRBV6-2/TRBV6-3; j_gene: TRBJ1-2
CDR3aa: CASSLYRGLSNEKLFF; CDR3nt: TGTGCCAGCAGTTTGTACAGGGGGTTATCTAATGAAAAACTGTTTTTT; d_gene: TRBD1; len: 16; abundance: few; v_gene: TRBV27; j_gene: TRBJ1-4
CDR3aa: CASSSRGLAGEETQYF; CDR3nt: TGTGCCAGCAGTTCCCGGGGACTAGCGGGGGAAGAGACCCAGTACTTC; d_gene: TRBD2; len: 16; abundance: -; v_gene: TRBV12-3/TRBV12-4; j_gene: TRBJ2-5
CDR3aa: CAISEDGHSGNTIYF; CDR3nt: TGTGCCATCAGTGAGGACGGTCACTCTGGAAACACCATATATTTT; d_gene: -; len: 15; abundance: many; v_gene: TRBV10-3; j_gene: TRBJ1-3
CDR3aa: CASSFGLNNEKLFF; CDR3nt: TGTGCCAGCAGTTTTGGGCTTAATAATGAAAAACTGTTTTTT; d_gene: -; len: 14; abundance: -; v_gene: TRBV28; j_gene: TRBJ1-4
CDR3aa: CASSYTPWGGKDTEAFF; CDR3nt: TGTGCCAGCAGTTACACGCCATGGGGGGGAAAGGACACTGAAGCTTTCTTT; d_gene: -; len: 17; abundance: many; v_gene: TRBV6-2/TRBV6-3; j_gene: TRBJ1-1
CDR3aa: CASSRGSGQAYEQYF; CDR3nt: -; d_gene: -; len: 15; abundance: -; v_gene: TRBV5-1; j_gene: TRBJ2-7
CDR3aa: CASSERQGGDQPQHF; CDR3nt: TGTGCCAGTAGTGAGAGACAGGGAGGGGATCAGCCCCAGCATTTT; d_gene: TRBD1; len: 15; abundance: many; v_gene: TRBV19; j_gene: TRBJ1-5
CDR3aa: CASSVLAGAYNEQFF; CDR3nt: TGTGCCAGCAGCGTACTAGCGGGGGCCTACAATGAGCAGTTCTTC; d_gene: TRBD2; len: 15; abundance: many; v_gene: TRBV12-3/TRBV12-4; j_gene: TRBJ2-1
CDR3aa: CASSKSGDGEQLARADEQFF; CDR3nt: TGCGCCAGCAGTAAGTCGGGGGACGGTGAGCAGTTGGCTAGAGCTGATGAGCAGTTCTTC; d_gene: -; len: 20; abundance: -; v_gene: TRBV5-1; j_gene: TRBJ2-1
CDR3aa: CASSLDLLTETQYF; CDR3nt: TGCGCCAGCAGCTTGGATCTGTTGACGGAGACCCAGTACTTC; d_gene: -; len: 14; abundance: few; v_gene: TRBV5-1; j_gene: TRBJ2-5
CDR3aa: CASSESGGRNTEAFF; CDR3nt: TGCGCCAGCAGTGAGTCGGGTGGCAGGAACACTGAAGCTTTCTTT; d_gene: -; len: 15; abundance: many; v_gene: TRBV10-1; j_gene: TRBJ1-1
CDR3aa: CASSLNADTQYF; CDR3nt: TGTGCCAGCAGCTTAAATGCGGATACGCAGTATTTT; d_gene: -; len: 12; abundance: many; v_gene: TRBV7-2; j_gene: TRBJ2-3
CDR3aa: CASSLPDRNEAFF; CDR3nt: TGTGCCAGCAGTTTGCCAGACAGGAATGAAGCTTTCTTT; d_gene: -; len: 13; abundance: many; v_gene: TRBV28; j_gene: TRBJ1-1
CDR3aa: CASSFGDQPQHF; CDR3nt: TGTGCCAGCAGTTTTGGTGACCAGCCCCAGCATTTT; d_gene: -; len: 12; abundance: few; v_gene: TRBV12-3/TRBV12-4; j_gene: TRBJ1-5
CDR3aa: CASSLSGLAFQETQYF; CDR3nt: TGTGCCAGCAGTCTATCGGGACTAGCGTTCCAAGAGACCCAGTACTTC; d_gene: TRBD2; len: 16; abundance: -; v_gene: TRBV28; j_gene: TRBJ2-5
CDR3aa: CSARDLGTEAFF; CDR3nt: TGCAGTGCTAGAGATCTGGGGACTGAAGCTTTCTTT; d_gene: -; len: 12; abundance: many; v_gene: TRBV20-1; j_gene: TRBJ1-1
CDR3aa: CASSTGQGSYEQFF; CDR3nt: TGTGCCAGCAGTACGGGACAGGGGTCCTATGAGCAGTTCTTC; d_gene: TRBD1; len: 14; abundance: many; v_gene: TRBV27; j_gene: TRBJ2-1
CDR3aa: CASSLGGQGQDTQYF; CDR3nt: TGTGCCAGCAGCTTGGGCGGACAGGGACAAGATACGCAGTATTTT; d_gene: TRBD1; len: 15; abundance: many; v_gene: TRBV5-4; j_gene: TRBJ2-3
CDR3aa: CSAEERSGLSYEQYF; CDR3nt: TGCAGTGCTGAGGAGAGGTCGGGGCTCTCCTACGAGCAGTACTTC; d_gene: -; len: 15; abundance: -; v_gene: TRBV20-1; j_gene: TRBJ2-7
CDR3aa: CASSSTLQNTEAFF; CDR3nt: TGTGCCAGCAGCTCAACTCTTCAAAACACTGAAGCTTTCTTT; d_gene: -; len: 14; abundance: many; v_gene: TRBV7-9; j_gene: TRBJ1-1
CDR3aa: CASSLGGTGRNTIYF; CDR3nt: TGTGCCAGCAGCTTGGGAGGGACAGGGAGAAACACCATATATTTT; d_gene: TRBD1; len: 15; abundance: many; v_gene: TRBV5-6; j_gene: TRBJ1-3
CDR3aa: CASSVVADEQFF; CDR3nt: TGTGCCAGCAGCGTAGTGGCGGATGAGCAGTTCTTC; d_gene: -; len: 12; abundance: -; v_gene: TRBV9; j_gene: TRBJ2-1
CDR3aa: CASSSDTLVGYTF; CDR3nt: TGTGCCAGCAGCTCGGACACTTTGGTCGGCTACACCTTC; d_gene: -; len: 13; abundance: few; v_gene: TRBV7-9; j_gene: TRBJ1-2
CDR3aa: CSAPRQGKETQYF; CDR3nt: TGCAGTGCTCCCCGACAGGGTAAAGAGACCCAGTACTTC; d_gene: TRBD1; len: 13; abundance: many; v_gene: TRBV20-1; j_gene: TRBJ2-5
CDR3aa: CASSLGDGDLYGYTF; CDR3nt: TGCGCCAGCAGCTTGGGGGACGGAGACCTATATGGCTACACCTTC; d_gene: -; len: 15; abundance: few; v_gene: TRBV5-1; j_gene: TRBJ1-2
CDR3aa: CASSLGTKNTEAFF; CDR3nt: TGCGCCAGCAGCTTGGGAACCAAAAACACTGAAGCTTTCTTT; d_gene: -; len: 14; abundance: -; v_gene: TRBV5-1; j_gene: TRBJ1-1
CDR3aa: CASSPTSGGPQSGEQFF; CDR3nt: TGTGCCAGCAGTCCTACTAGCGGGGGGCCTCAATCCGGTGAGCAGTTCTTC; d_gene: TRBD2; len: 17; abundance: many; v_gene: TRBV28; j_gene: TRBJ2-1
CDR3aa: CSASINYGYTF; CDR3nt: TGCAGTGCTAGTATTAACTATGGCTACACCTTC; d_gene: -; len: 11; abundance: -; v_gene: TRBV20-1; j_gene: TRBJ1-2
CDR3aa: CASSIVIAGANEQFF; CDR3nt: TGTGCCAGTAGTATAGTAATAGCGGGAGCCAATGAGCAGTTCTTC; d_gene: TRBD2; len: 15; abundance: few; v_gene: TRBV19; j_gene: TRBJ2-1
CDR3aa: CSASPPGQEYNEQFF; CDR3nt: TGCAGTGCTAGCCCTCCGGGACAGGAATACAATGAGCAGTTCTTC; d_gene: TRBD1; len: 15; abundance: few; v_gene: TRBV20-1; j_gene: TRBJ2-1
CDR3aa: CASSPRTGGGREQYF; CDR3nt: TGTGCCAGCAGCCCGAGAACCGGGGGGGGACGCGAGCAGTACTTC; d_gene: TRBD2; len: 15; abundance: many; v_gene: TRBV12-3/TRBV12-4; j_gene: TRBJ2-7
CDR3aa: CSVIHLGQGGGLGNQPQHF; CDR3nt: TGCAGTGTCATACATTTGGGGCAGGGTGGGGGGTTAGGCAATCAGCCCCAGCATTTT; d_gene: -; len: 19; abundance: many; v_gene: TRBV20-1; j_gene: TRBJ1-5
CDR3aa: CASRPHRGLDEKLFF; CDR3nt: TGTGCCAGCAGACCTCACAGGGGGCTTGATGAAAAACTGTTTTTT; d_gene: TRBD1; len: 15; abundance: many; v_gene: TRBV27; j_gene: TRBJ1-4
CDR3aa: CASSLAISGGSSSEQFF; CDR3nt: TGTGCCAGCAGCTTAGCGATTAGCGGGGGGTCCTCTAGTGAGCAGTTCTTC; d_gene: TRBD2; len: 17; abundance: many; v_gene: TRBV7-2; j_gene: TRBJ2-1
CDR3aa: CASSDERASGTYSSYNEQFF; CDR3nt: TGTGCCAGCAGTGATGAACGGGCTAGCGGGACCTACAGCTCCTACAATGAGCAGTTCTTC; d_gene: TRBD2; len: 20; abundance: -; v_gene: TRBV2; j_gene: TRBJ2-1
CDR3aa: CASSTQVSTEAFF; CDR3nt: TGTGCCAGCAGCACACAGGTTTCCACTGAAGCTTTCTTT; d_gene: -; len: 13; abundance: -; v_gene: TRBV13; j_gene: TRBJ1-1
CDR3aa: CSVSGVGSTDTQYF; CDR3nt: TGCAGCGTAAGTGGAGTGGGTAGCACAGATACGCAGTATTTT; d_gene: -; len: 14; abundance: -; v_gene: TRBV29-1; j_gene: TRBJ2-3
CDR3aa: CSARPLQSSHNEQFF; CDR3nt: TGCAGTGCTAGACCTTTACAGAGCTCCCACAATGAGCAGTTCTTC; d_gene: -; len: 15; abundance: few; v_gene: TRBV20-1; j_gene: TRBJ2-1
CDR3aa: CAISARGNINQETQYF; CDR3nt: TGTGCCATCAGTGCGAGAGGGAATATTAACCAAGAGACCCAGTACTTC; d_gene: -; len: 16; abundance: many; v_gene: TRBV10-3; j_gene: TRBJ2-5
CDR3aa: CASSFGGVYEQYF; CDR3nt: TGTGCCAGCAGTTTTGGGGGCGTGTACGAGCAGTACTTC; d_gene: -; len: 13; abundance: few; v_gene: TRBV12-3/TRBV12-4; j_gene: TRBJ2-7
CDR3aa: CASRTLASGGNQETQYF; CDR3nt: TGTGCCAGCAGGACTTTGGCTAGCGGGGGAAACCAAGAGACCCAGTACTTC; d_gene: TRBD2; len: 17; abundance: many; v_gene: TRBV2; j_gene: TRBJ2-5
CDR3aa: CASNSGQGRGETQYF; CDR3nt: TGTGCCAGCAACTCGGGACAGGGACGTGGGGAGACCCAGTACTTC; d_gene: TRBD1; len: 15; abundance: many; v_gene: TRBV28; j_gene: TRBJ2-5
CDR3aa: CASTSGTSASYEQYF; CDR3nt: TGTGCCAGCACATCCGGGACTAGCGCCTCCTACGAGCAGTACTTC; d_gene: TRBD2; len: 15; abundance: many; v_gene: TRBV7-2; j_gene: TRBJ2-7
CDR3aa: CASAPLEGQGSDEQYF; CDR3nt: TGTGCCAGCGCTCCCTTGGAGGGACAGGGAAGCGACGAGCAGTACTTC; d_gene: TRBD1; len: 16; abundance: many; v_gene: TRBV27; j_gene: TRBJ2-7
CDR3aa: CASTAEGLSYEQYF; CDR3nt: TGTGCCAGCACTGCCGAGGGCCTATCCTACGAGCAGTACTTC; d_gene: -; len: 14; abundance: many; v_gene: TRBV6-1; j_gene: TRBJ2-7
CDR3aa: CASIREFF; CDR3nt: TGTGCCAGCATCAGGGAGTTCTTC; d_gene: -; len: 8; abundance: -; v_gene: TRBV9; j_gene: TRBJ2-1
CDR3aa: CASSVSGNTDTQYF; CDR3nt: TGTGCCAGCAGCGTATCCGGGAACACAGATACGCAGTATTTT; d_gene: -; len: 14; abundance: few; v_gene: TRBV5-6; j_gene: TRBJ2-3